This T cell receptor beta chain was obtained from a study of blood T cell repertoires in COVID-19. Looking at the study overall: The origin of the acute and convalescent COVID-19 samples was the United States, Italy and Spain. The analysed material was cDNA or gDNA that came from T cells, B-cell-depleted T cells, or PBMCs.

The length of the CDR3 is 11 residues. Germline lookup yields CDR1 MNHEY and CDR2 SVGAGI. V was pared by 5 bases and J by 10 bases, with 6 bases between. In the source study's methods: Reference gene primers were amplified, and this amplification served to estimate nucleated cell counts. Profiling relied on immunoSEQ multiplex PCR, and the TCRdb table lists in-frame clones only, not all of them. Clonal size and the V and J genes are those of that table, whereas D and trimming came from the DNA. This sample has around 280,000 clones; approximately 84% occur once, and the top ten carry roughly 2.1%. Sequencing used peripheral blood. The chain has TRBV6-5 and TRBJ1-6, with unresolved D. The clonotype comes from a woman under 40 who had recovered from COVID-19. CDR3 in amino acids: CASSLGSPLHF. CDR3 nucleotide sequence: TGTGCCAGCAGTCTCGGGTCACCCCTCCACTTT.